This entry lists 7 T cell receptor beta chains sequenced from one sample in a study of CD8 T cells in ankylosing spondylitis. TCRdb re-derived calls from the 5' RACE reads in MiXCR, one entry per CDR3 protein. The sample shows 130,000 to 150,000 distinct CDR3 sequences, roughly 8.8% of them seen only once. Specimen: synovial fluid, either unsorted or a sorted T cell fraction (not recorded which). The receptors shown here come from a male donor with ankylosing spondylitis.

Ten or more counts support this clonotype. The gene calls are TRBV18 and TRBJ1-5; no reliable D call. V was cut by 0 bases and J by 5 bases, with 14 bases left in between. This CDR3 comprises 16 residues. Germline V CDR1 and CDR2: KGHSH, LQKENI. The CDR3 sequence is CASSPPETAGDQPQHF. The CDR3 DNA follows: TGTGCCAGCTCACCACCGGAGACGGCCGGTGATCAGCCCCAGCATTTT. Full variable domain (remainder filled in from reference TRBV18 and TRBJ1-5): NAGVMQNPRHLVRRRGQEARLRCSPMKGHSHVYWYRQLPEEGLKFMVYLQKENIIDESGMPKERFSAEFPKEGPSILRIQQVVRGDSAAYFCASSPPETAGDQPQHFGDGTRLSIL.

This clonotype has a count of ten or more. CDR3 sequence (DNA): TGTGCCAGCAGTGCCGGGGGCGCTAAAAACATTCAGTACTTC. It translates to CASSAGGAKNIQYF. The V gene is TRBV6-2 or TRBV6-3, the J gene TRBJ2-4; the D call may be TRBD1 or TRBD2 (6 bases each). Germline loops: CDR1 MNHEY, CDR2 SVGEGT. V lost 5 bases and J 4 bases, leaving 12 bases between the germline ends. This CDR3 has 14 amino acids.

The rearrangement uses TRBV7-2 and TRBJ2-1; TRBD1 might be the D (5 bases). Germline lookup yields CDR1 SGHTA and CDR2 FQGNSA. This CDR3 has 14 amino acids. The V end lost 3 bases, the J end lost 8 bases, and 14 bases lay between the germline ends. CDR3 region: CASSFFGEGDEQFF. The CDR3 nucleotides are TGTGCCAGCAGCTTTTTTGGGGAAGGGGATGAGCAGTTCTTC.

V usage is TRBV7-2 and J usage is TRBJ1-2; 12 bases are a match to TRBD1. This CDR3 has 17 amino acids. Germline V CDR1 and CDR2: SGHTA, FQGNSA. With 8 bases clipped from V and 6 bases from J, the junction kept 16 bases outside the gene matches. CDR3 nucleotide sequence: TGTGCCAGCTTATCAGGGGGGACAGGGGGCGGTAGGGATGGCTACACCTTC. Protein sequence: CASLSGGTGGGRDGYTF.

In this sample, this clonotype turned up a few times. The V gene is TRBV20-1, the J gene TRBJ2-5, with D unresolved. Trimming pared 5 bases from V and 1 base from J, leaving 11 bases between. This CDR3 is built from 13 residues. Per the germline V gene, CDR1 is DFQATT and CDR2 is SNEGSKA (reference sequence). CDR3 DNA sequence: TGCAGTGCTGAACAATGGGGCCAAGAGACCCAGTACTTC. It encodes CSAEQWGQETQYF.

This clonotype came up many times. V and J are TRBV6-5 and TRBJ2-7; 9 nucleotides line up with TRBD2. CDR1 is MNHEY and CDR2 is SVGAGI in the germline V gene. The CDR3 loop spans 14 amino acids. The trim removed 4 bases at V and 3 bases at J, leaving 4 bases unmatched. The CDR3 loop reads CASSLSGGFYEQYF. The CDR3 coding sequence is TGTGCCAGCAGTTTAAGCGGGGGGTTCTACGAGCAGTACTTC.

There are a few counts of this clonotype. The genes are TRBV12-3 or TRBV12-4 and TRBJ2-2; D ambiguous. The CDR3 has 14 amino acids. V dropped 8 bases and J dropped 1 base, with 11 bases sitting between them. This CDR3 reads CASPRARNTGELFF. The CDR3 nucleotides read TGTGCCAGCCCCCGGGCCAGGAACACCGGGGAGCTGTTTTTT.